This TCR beta chain was identified in a study of blood T cell repertoires in COVID-19. Measured with immunoSEQ multiplex PCR; TCRdb has only the in-frame clones, and not every one. The data hold some 150,000 clones, with roughly four fifths observed a single time. Germline CDR1 reads LGHNA; CDR2 reads YSLEER. V lost 1 base to trimming and J lost 6 bases, with 13 bases between them. The CDR3 runs 15 residues. The material sequenced was PBMCs or T cells enriched from blood (not recorded which). The sequence came from a woman between 18 and 29 years old who had been exposed to COVID-19. The genes are TRBV4-3 and TRBJ2-1, with D possibly being TRBD2 (5 bases). The CDR3 nucleotides are TGCGCCAGCAGCCAAGTGGCCGGGGTCGGCAATGAGCAGTTCTTC. It specifies CASSQVAGVGNEQFF.